This paragraph reports one TCR beta chain. Its target is unknown. Germline CDR1 is SGHTA and CDR2 is FQGNSA. CDR3 length equals 14 residues. RNA transcripts served as the template for amplifying TCR beta CDR3 regions. Initially, a first-round RT-PCR of the TCR CDR3 employed the HTBI primer set. TCRdb fed the multiplex PCR reads into MiXCR, producing one record per CDR3 protein. The repertoire has 500,000 to 600,000 distinct CDR3 sequences, around 46% of them found once; the top ten carry approximately 7.5%. The sample comes from a study of T cells in Graves' hyperthyroidism and ophthalmopathy. Study-wide results and limits: The model forecast ophthalmopathy, anticipating it by a median around 6.4 months before onset. Blood also contained most expanded thyroid clonotypes above 0.001.

The chain couples TRBV7-2 to TRBJ2-7; D is undetermined. The DNA matches TRBJ2-1 better at its end, which makes the J call doubtful. The receptor was derived from a young woman with Graves' hyperthyroidism. Sequenced: peripheral blood or thyroid tissue (not recorded which). In DNA, the CDR3 is TGTGCCAGCAGCTCCCGCCCTCTGCGTCCAGAGCAGTTCTTC. It translates to CASSSRPLRPEQFF.